Below, one TCR beta chain is given with its context. Its antigen is as yet unknown. Assay used: immunoSEQ multiplex PCR; TCRdb lists only in-frame clones, some missing. The table has around 36,000 clones, approximately 90% seen once; the top ten hold approximately 2.9%. Germline values: CDR1 SGHRS, CDR2 YFSETQ. After removal of 4 bases from V and 1 base from J, the junction contained 5 bases not matched to a gene. The CDR3 has 16 amino acids. As for time point: week 5, during vaccination. In the vaccine, a single dose held 300 ug of the mutant IDH1 20-mer peptide, along with topical imiquimod. This sample stems from a study of a mutant IDH1 vaccine in newly diagnosed glioma.

The clonotype originates from a man aged 45-65 years with glioma. The V gene is TRBV5-1, the J gene TRBJ1-4, with TRBD1 matching over 9 bases. Material: PBMCs, obtained from a glioma patient whose treatment included an IDH1 peptide vaccine. For the CDR3, the DNA is TGCGCCAGCAGCCCAGGACAGGGGAGAACTAATGAAAAACTGTTTTTT. It codes for CASSPGQGRTNEKLFF. Looking up the rest from reference TRBV5-1 and TRBJ1-4 gives the full variable domain: KAGVTQTPRYLIKTRGQQVTLSCSPISGHRSVSWYQQTPGQGLQFLFEYFSETQRNKGNFPGRFSGRQFSNSRSEMNVSTLELGDSALYLCASSPGQGRTNEKLFFGSGTQLSVL.